Listed here is a single T cell receptor beta chain. Its antigen remains unknown. The germline V and J ends were trimmed by 4 bases and 6 bases, with 15 bases remaining between them. The CDR3 covers 14 residues. The V gene's germline CDR1 is MGHRA and CDR2 YSYEKL. This record comes from a study of cytomegalovirus exposure and HLA in healthy donors. Study results and limitations: A link between a missense DCLRE1C variant and TCR beta V- and J-gene trimming emerged from a later analysis.

The PCR made use of 60 Vbeta and 13 Jbeta primers. Only in-frame clones appear in the TCRdb table, and some are missing; sequencing was by immunoSEQ multiplex PCR. The repertoire holds around 100,000 clones, with around 73% as singletons. The V gene is TRBV4-1, the J gene TRBJ1-1; tentatively, D is TRBD1 (5 bases). The source material was PBMCs. This receptor was taken from a woman aged 40 to 50 in good health and CMV-seropositive. CDR3 sequence: CASSLTTRQPEAFF. In nucleotides, the CDR3 is TGCGCCAGCAGCCTAACTACCCGACAGCCTGAAGCTTTCTTT.